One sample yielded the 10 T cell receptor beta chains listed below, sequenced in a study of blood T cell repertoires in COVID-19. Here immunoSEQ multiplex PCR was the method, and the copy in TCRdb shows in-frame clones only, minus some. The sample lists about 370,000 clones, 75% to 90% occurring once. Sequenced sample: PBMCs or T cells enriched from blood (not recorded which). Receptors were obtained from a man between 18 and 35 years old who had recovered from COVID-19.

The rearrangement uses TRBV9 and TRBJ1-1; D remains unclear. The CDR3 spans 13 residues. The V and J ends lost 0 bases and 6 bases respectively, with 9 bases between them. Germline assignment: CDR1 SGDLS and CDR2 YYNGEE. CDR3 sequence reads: CASSVDLGSEAFF. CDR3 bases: TGTGCCAGCAGCGTAGATCTGGGCTCTGAAGCTTTCTTT.

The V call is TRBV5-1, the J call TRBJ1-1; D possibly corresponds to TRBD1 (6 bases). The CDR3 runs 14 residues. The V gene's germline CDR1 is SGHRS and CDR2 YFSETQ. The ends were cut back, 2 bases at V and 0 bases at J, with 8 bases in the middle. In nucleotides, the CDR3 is TGCGCCAGCAGCTTTGACAGGTTGAACACTGAAGCTTTCTTT. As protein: CASSFDRLNTEAFF.

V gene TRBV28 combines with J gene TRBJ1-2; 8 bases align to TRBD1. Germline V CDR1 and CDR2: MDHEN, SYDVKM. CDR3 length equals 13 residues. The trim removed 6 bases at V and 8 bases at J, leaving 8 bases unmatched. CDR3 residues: CASRAQGAGGYTF. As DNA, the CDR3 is TGTGCCAGCAGGGCTCAGGGGGCGGGCGGCTACACCTTC.

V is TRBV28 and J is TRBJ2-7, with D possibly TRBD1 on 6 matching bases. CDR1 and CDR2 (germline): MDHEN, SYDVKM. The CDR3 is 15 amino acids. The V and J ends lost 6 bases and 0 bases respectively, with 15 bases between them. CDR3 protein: CASSSTGTLSYEQYF. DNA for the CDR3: TGTGCCAGCAGCTCAACAGGGACCCTCTCCTACGAGCAGTACTTC.

CDR3: CASSPMGQEEFNEQFF. As DNA, the CDR3 is TGTGCCAGCTCACCAATGGGACAGGAAGAATTCAATGAGCAGTTCTTC. The rearrangement uses TRBV18 and TRBJ2-1; TRBD1 aligns across 8 bases. This CDR3 spans 16 amino acids. Per the germline V gene, CDR1 is KGHSH and CDR2 is LQKENI. V lost 2 bases, J lost 6 bases, and 9 bases stayed unmatched.

The CDR3 sequence is CATTLGGAGELFF. CDR3 coding DNA: TGCGCCACCACACTAGGGGGGGCCGGGGAGCTGTTTTTT. The chain couples TRBV10-2 to TRBJ2-2, with D perhaps TRBD2 (7 bases). Trimming pared 10 bases from V and 6 bases from J, leaving 15 bases between. Germline V lookup: CDR1 WSHSY, CDR2 SAAADI. The CDR3 spans 13 residues.

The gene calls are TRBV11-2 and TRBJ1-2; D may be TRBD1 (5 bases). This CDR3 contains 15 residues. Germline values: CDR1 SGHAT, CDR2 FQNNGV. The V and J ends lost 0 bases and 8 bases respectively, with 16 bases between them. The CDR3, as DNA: TGTGCCAGCAGCTTAGAGGGTAGGGGATCTAACGGCTACACCTTC. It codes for CASSLEGRGSNGYTF.

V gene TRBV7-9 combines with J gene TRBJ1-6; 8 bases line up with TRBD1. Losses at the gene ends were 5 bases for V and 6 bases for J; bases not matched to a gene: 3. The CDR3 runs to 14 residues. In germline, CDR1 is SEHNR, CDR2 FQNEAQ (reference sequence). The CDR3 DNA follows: TGTGCCAGCAGCGCGGACAGGGCTAATTCACCCCTCCACTTT. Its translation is CASSADRANSPLHF.

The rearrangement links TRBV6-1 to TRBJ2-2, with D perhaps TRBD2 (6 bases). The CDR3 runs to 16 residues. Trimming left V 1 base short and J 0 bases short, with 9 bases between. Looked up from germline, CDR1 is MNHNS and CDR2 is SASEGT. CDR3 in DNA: TGTGCCAGCAGTGAAGTCCTAGCGTCGAACACCGGGGAGCTGTTTTTT. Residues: CASSEVLASNTGELFF.

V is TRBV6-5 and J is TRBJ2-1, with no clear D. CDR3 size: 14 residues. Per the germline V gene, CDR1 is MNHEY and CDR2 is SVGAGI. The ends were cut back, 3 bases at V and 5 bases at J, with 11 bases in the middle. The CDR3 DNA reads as TGTGCCAGCAGTTATGGTCGAGTTGACAATGAGCAGTTCTTC. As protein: CASSYGRVDNEQFF.